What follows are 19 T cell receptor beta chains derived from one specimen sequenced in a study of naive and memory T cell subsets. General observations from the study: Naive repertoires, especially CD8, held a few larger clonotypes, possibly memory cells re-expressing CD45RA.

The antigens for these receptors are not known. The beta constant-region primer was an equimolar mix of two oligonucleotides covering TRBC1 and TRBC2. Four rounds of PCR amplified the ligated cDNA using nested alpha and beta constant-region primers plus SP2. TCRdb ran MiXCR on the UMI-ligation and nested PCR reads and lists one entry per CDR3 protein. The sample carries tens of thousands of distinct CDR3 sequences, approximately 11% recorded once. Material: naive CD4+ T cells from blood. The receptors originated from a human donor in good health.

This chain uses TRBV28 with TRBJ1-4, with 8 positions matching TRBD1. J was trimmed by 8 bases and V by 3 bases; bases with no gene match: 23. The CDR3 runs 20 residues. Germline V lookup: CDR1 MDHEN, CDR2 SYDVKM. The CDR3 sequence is CASSFSRTGNVYGGYEKLFF. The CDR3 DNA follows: TGTGCCAGCAGTTTCAGTAGGACAGGGAATGTTTACGGGGGATACGAAAAACTGTTTTTT.

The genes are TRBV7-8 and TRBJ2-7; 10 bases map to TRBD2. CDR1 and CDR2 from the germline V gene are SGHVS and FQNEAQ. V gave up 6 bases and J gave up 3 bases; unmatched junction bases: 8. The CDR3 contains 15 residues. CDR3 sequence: CASSRPGLADYEQYF. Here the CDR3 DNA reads TGTGCCAGCAGTAGGCCCGGACTAGCGGACTACGAGCAGTACTTC.

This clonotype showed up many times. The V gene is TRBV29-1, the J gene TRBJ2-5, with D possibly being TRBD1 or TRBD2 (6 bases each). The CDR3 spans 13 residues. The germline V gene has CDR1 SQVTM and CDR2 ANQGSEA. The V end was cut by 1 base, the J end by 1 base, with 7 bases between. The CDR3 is CSVEGGAQETQYF. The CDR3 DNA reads TGCAGCGTTGAAGGGGGGGCCCAAGAGACCCAGTACTTC.

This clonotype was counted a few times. CDR3 DNA sequence: TGTGCCAGCAAGAGGGGGCCGGGTCAAGAGACCCAGTACTTC. Translated: CASKRGPGQETQYF. The rearrangement uses TRBV12-3 or TRBV12-4 and TRBJ2-5; 7 bases fit TRBD1. The CDR3 has 14 amino acids. With 7 bases clipped from V and 2 bases from J, the junction kept 7 bases outside the gene matches.

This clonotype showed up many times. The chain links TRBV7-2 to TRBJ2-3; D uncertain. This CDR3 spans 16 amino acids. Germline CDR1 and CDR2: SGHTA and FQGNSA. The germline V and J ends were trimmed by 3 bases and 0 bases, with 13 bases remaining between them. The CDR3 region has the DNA TGTGCCAGCAGCTTCACAACCGTCACTAGCACAGATACGCAGTATTTT. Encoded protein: CASSFTTVTSTDTQYF.

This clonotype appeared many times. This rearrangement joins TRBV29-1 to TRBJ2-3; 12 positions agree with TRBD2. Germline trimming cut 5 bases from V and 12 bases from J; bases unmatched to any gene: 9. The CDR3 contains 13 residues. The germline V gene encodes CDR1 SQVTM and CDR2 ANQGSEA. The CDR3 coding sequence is TGCAGCGTTCGACTAGCGGGAGTCAGTCCCCAGTATTTT. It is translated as CSVRLAGVSPQYF.

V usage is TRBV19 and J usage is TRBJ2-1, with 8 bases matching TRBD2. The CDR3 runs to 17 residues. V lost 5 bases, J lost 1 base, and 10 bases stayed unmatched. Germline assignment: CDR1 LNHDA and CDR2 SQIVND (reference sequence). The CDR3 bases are TGTGCCAGTAGTTGGCTAGCGGGCTCTCATTCCTACAATGAGCAGTTCTTC. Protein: CASSWLAGSHSYNEQFF.

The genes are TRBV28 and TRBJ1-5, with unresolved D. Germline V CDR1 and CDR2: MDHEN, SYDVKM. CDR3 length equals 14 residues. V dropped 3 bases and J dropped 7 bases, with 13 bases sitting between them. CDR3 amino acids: CASSFTSPKQPQHF. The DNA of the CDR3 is TGTGCCAGCAGTTTTACTAGTCCCAAGCAGCCCCAGCATTTT.

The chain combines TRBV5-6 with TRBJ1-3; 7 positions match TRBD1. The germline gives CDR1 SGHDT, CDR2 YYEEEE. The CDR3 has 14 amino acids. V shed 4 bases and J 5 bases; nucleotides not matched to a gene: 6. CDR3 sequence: CASSRGQTRNTIYF. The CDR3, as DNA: TGTGCCAGCAGCCGGGGACAGACTCGAAACACCATATATTTT.

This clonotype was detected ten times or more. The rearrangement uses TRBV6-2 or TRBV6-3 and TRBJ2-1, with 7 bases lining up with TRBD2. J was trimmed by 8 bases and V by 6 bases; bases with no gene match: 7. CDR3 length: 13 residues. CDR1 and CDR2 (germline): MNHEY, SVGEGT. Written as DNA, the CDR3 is TGTGCCAGCAGACAGACTAGCTCGGATGAGCAGTTCTTC. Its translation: CASRQTSSDEQFF.

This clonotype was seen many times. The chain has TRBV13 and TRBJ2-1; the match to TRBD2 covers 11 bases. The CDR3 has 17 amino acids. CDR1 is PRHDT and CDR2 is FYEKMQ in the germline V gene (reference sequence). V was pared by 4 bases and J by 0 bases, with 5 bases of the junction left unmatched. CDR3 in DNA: TGTGCCAGCAGCTCGCCGGGACTAGCGGACTCCTACAATGAGCAGTTCTTC. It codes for CASSSPGLADSYNEQFF.

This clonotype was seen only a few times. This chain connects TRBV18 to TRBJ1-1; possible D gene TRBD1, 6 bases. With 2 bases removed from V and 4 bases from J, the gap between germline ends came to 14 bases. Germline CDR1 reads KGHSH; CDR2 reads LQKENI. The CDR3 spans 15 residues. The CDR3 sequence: CASSPAVGAITEAFF. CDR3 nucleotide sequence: TGTGCCAGCTCACCAGCCGTGGGGGCGATCACTGAAGCTTTCTTT.

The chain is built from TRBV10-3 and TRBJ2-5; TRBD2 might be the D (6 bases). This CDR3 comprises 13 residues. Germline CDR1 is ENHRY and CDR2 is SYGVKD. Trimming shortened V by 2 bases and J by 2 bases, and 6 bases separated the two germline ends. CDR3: CAISEAGQETQYF. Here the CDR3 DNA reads TGTGCCATCAGTGAGGCGGGGCAAGAGACCCAGTACTTC.

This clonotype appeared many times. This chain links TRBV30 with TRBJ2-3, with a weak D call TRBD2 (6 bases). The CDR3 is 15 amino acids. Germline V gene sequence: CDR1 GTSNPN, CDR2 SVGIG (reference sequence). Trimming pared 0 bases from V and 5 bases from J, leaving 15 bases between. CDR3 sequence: CAWSVSFGSIDTQYF. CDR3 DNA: TGTGCCTGGAGTGTATCGTTCGGGAGTATAGATACGCAGTATTTT. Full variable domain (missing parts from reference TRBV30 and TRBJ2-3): SQTIHQWPATLVQPVGSPLSLECTVEGTSNPNLYWYRQAAGRGLQLLFYSVGIGQISSEVPQNLSASRPQDRQFILSSKKLLLSDSGFYLCAWSVSFGSIDTQYFGPGTRLTVL.

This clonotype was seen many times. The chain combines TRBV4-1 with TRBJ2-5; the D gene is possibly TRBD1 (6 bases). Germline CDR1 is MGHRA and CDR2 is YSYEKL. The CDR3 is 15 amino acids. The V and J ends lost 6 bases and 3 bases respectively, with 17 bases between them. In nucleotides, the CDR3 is TGCGCCAGCAGTCCGATAGGGGGTCCCAAAGAGACCCAGTACTTC. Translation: CASSPIGGPKETQYF.

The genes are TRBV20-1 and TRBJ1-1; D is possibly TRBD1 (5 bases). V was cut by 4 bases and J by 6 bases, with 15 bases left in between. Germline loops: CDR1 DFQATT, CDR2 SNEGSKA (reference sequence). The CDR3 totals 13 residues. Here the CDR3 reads CSATQPRGPEAFF. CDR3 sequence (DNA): TGCAGTGCTACCCAACCGAGGGGCCCTGAAGCTTTCTTT.

In DNA form, the CDR3 reads TGTGCCAGCAGCCCCCGTGGGACAAGGCCACAGGAGCAGTACTTC. It is translated as CASSPRGTRPQEQYF. V and J are TRBV7-3 and TRBJ2-7, with D possibly matching TRBD1 (6 bases). CDR1 is SGHTA and CDR2 is FQGTGA in the germline V gene. V lost 5 bases and J 7 bases, leaving 21 bases between the germline ends. This CDR3 region has 15 residues. Using reference TRBV7-3 and TRBJ2-7 for the parts outside the CDR3, the full variable domain is GAGVSQTPSNKVTEKGKYVELRCDPISGHTALYWYRQSLGQGPEFLIYFQGTGAADDSGLPNDRFFAVRPEGSVSTLKIQRTERGDSAVYLCASSPRGTRPQEQYFGPGTRLTVT.

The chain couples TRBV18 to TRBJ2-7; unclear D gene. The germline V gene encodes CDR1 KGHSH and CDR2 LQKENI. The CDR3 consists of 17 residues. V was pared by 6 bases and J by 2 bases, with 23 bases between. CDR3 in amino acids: CASSLTFSTAAPYEQYF. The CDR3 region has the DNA TGTGCCAGCTCGCTCACTTTCTCAACAGCAGCTCCCTACGAGCAGTACTTC.

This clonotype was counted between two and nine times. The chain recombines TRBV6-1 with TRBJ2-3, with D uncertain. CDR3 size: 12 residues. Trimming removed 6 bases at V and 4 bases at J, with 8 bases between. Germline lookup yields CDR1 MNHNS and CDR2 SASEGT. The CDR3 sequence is CASSYWADTQYF. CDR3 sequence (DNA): TGTGCCAGCAGCTATTGGGCAGATACGCAGTATTTT.